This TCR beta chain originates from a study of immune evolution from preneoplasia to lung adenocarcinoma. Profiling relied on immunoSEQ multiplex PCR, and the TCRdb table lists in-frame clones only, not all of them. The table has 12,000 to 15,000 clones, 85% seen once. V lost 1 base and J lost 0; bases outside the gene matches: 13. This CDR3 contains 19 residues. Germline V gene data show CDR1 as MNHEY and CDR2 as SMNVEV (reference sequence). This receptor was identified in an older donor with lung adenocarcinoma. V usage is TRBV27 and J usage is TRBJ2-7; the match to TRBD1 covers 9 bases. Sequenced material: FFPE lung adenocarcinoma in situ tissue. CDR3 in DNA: TGTGCCAGCAGTTTATTGGCCCCGTGGACAGGGGAGAGCTCCTACGAGCAGTACTTC. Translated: CASSLLAPWTGESSYEQYF.